A selection of T cell receptor beta chains follows, all from one sample in a study of blood T cell repertoires in COVID-19. TCRdb's table, derived via immunoSEQ multiplex PCR, lists solely in-frame clones and lacks some. The table has 42,000 or so clones, around 81% seen once. The source material was peripheral blood. The receptors were gathered from a man aged 35 to 55 with active or convalescent COVID-19. Both conserved end residues are part of each CDR3. The order of the fields is D gene, V gene, J gene, clone size, CDR3 length, CDR3 DNA, CDR3 protein. A D gene is named only where the DNA matches it firmly. Some rows mark clone size as missing; the rest say once, few, many or name a class of expanded clone.

NA	TRBV28	TRBJ2-7	NA	15	TGTGCCAGCAGTTTAATTCGGCCGGTGCCTAGCGAGCAGTACTTC	CASSLIRPVPSEQYF
NA	TRBV12-5	TRBJ2-2	NA	15	TGTGCTAGTGGTCCCGACACAACCTACACCGGGGAGCTGTTTTTT	CASGPDTTYTGELFF
NA	TRBV19	TRBJ2-1	few	14	TGTGCCAGTACTTGGCGGGGCCTTAATAATGAGCAGTTCTTC	CASTWRGLNNEQFF
TRBD2	TRBV7-3	TRBJ2-1	NA	16	TGTGCCAGCAGCTTAACCCATAGCGGGGAAATCAATGAGCAGTTCTTC	CASSLTHSGEINEQFF
NA	TRBV5-1	TRBJ2-3	NA	15	TGCGCCAGCAGCTTGGTTCCAGCGGAGGCAGATACGCAGTATTTT	CASSLVPAEADTQYF
TRBD2	TRBV7-2	TRBJ2-5	NA	15	TGTGCCAGCAGCTACTTAGCGGGGGGGAAAGAGACCCAGTACTTC	CASSYLAGGKETQYF
TRBD1	TRBV18	TRBJ1-1	few	14	TGTGCCAGCTCACTACAGGGGGCGAACACTGAAGCTTTCTTT	CASSLQGANTEAFF
NA	TRBV7-6	TRBJ2-2	NA	14	TGTGCCAGCAGCTTAGTGATCCGGGGCGGGGAGCTGTTTTTT	CASSLVIRGGELFF
NA	TRBV6-2/TRBV6-3	TRBJ1-5	NA	12	TGTGCCAGCAGTTACGGAGGTCAGCCCCAGCATTTT	CASSYGGQPQHF
NA	TRBV29-1	TRBJ2-5	once	11	TGCAGCGTTTGGGGGCTAGAGACCCAGTACTTC	CSVWGLETQYF
NA	TRBV5-4	TRBJ2-6	NA	15	TGTGCCAGCAGCCGTGAGAACTCTGGGGCCAACGTCCTGACTTTC	CASSRENSGANVLTF
NA	TRBV5-1	TRBJ1-2	few	15	TGCGCCAGCAGCCCGCGAGTAGGACAGAGTAGGGGCTACACCTTC	CASSPRVGQSRGYTF
NA	TRBV5-8	TRBJ2-3	once	19	TGTGCCAGCAGCTCGACAGGGTTACTTCCGAGGGGACTGACAGATACGCAGTATTTT	CASSSTGLLPRGLTDTQYF
TRBD1	TRBV11-2	TRBJ2-7	NA	17	TGTGCCAGCAGCTTATCGCTCACGGGACAGGGAACCTACGAGCAGTACTTC	CASSLSLTGQGTYEQYF
NA	TRBV5-4	TRBJ2-2	once	15	TGTGCCCGCAGCGGCGAGGGGGGGCGGACCGGGGAGCTGTTTTTT	CARSGEGGRTGELFF
NA	TRBV29-1	TRBJ1-3	once	19	TGCAGCGTTGAAACGGGTGCAGGGCAAGTCTCCCACTCTGGAAACACCATATATTTT	CSVETGAGQVSHSGNTIYF
NA	TRBV27	TRBJ1-2	NA	13	TGTGCCAGCAGTTCAACTTCGACCGGGGGCTACACCTTC	CASSSTSTGGYTF
TRBD1	TRBV7-2	TRBJ2-4	NA	14	TGTGCCAGCGGGAACGGGACAGTCAAAAACATTCAGTACTTC	CASGNGTVKNIQYF
TRBD1	TRBV7-2	TRBJ1-2	NA	14	TGTGCCAGCAGCGTAAACCAGGGGGCTTATGGCTACACCTTC	CASSVNQGAYGYTF
NA	TRBV7-2	TRBJ1-5	NA	12	TGTGCCAGCAGCTTGAGGTATCAGCCCCAGCATTTT	CASSLRYQPQHF
TRBD1	TRBV5-1	TRBJ2-5	NA	14	TGCGCCAGCAGCCGGCCTACAGGGGAAGAGACCCAGTACTTC	CASSRPTGEETQYF
NA	TRBV5-1	TRBJ1-3	NA	15	TGCGCCAGCAGCCCCGGGGGTGTCTCTGGAAACACCATATATTTT	CASSPGGVSGNTIYF
NA	TRBV19	TRBJ2-7	NA	14	TGTGCCAGTAGTCCCGCCGGGTCATCTTACGAGCAGTACTTC	CASSPAGSSYEQYF
NA	TRBV6-4	TRBJ1-1	NA	13	TGTGCCAGCAGGCAAACAGGGAACACTGAAGCTTTCTTT	CASRQTGNTEAFF
TRBD2	TRBV9	TRBJ2-3	NA	15	TGTGCCAGCAGCGGGAGCGGGGGGAATACAGATACGCAGTATTTT	CASSGSGGNTDTQYF
NA	TRBV27	TRBJ2-2	NA	11	TGTGCCAGCAGTGGGAGGAGGGAGCTGTTTTTT	CASSGRRELFF
NA	TRBV24-1	TRBJ2-3	NA	15	TGTGCCACCAGTGACGTAAGAGGGATCACAGATACGCAGTATTTT	CATSDVRGITDTQYF
NA	TRBV3-1/TRBV3-2	TRBJ2-7	NA	12	TGTGCCAGCAGCCAGTCCCGCGGCGAGCAGTACTTC	CASSQSRGEQYF